These T cell receptor beta chains were read from a single sample in a study of cytomegalovirus exposure and HLA in healthy donors. Method: immunoSEQ multiplex PCR; TCRdb's copy keeps in-frame clones and lacks some. The sample spans some 89,000 clones; the ten largest clones claim roughly 3%. Sequenced input: PBMCs. These receptors were obtained from a woman aged 25 to 39 in good health and CMV-seronegative. Both conserved end residues are part of each CDR3. D genes are given only for firm matches.

d_call | j_call | v_call | cdr3_aa | cdr3_nt
NA | TRBJ1-1 | TRBV27 | CASRAGLSNTEAFF | TGTGCCAGCAGGGCGGGACTATCGAACACTGAAGCTTTCTTT
TRBD2 | TRBJ2-7 | TRBV2 | CASRTRDSGIYEQYF | TGTGCCAGCAGGACCCGGGATAGCGGGATCTACGAGCAGTACTTC
NA | TRBJ1-2 | TRBV27 | CASSFPGVNYGYTF | TGTGCCAGCTCTTTCCCGGGAGTTAACTATGGCTACACCTTC
TRBD2 | TRBJ2-4 | TRBV7-8 | CASAGGVAKNIQYF | TGTGCCAGCGCCGGGGGGGTTGCCAAAAACATTCAGTACTTC
NA | TRBJ2-3 | TRBV11-2 | CASSPLGRTSTDTQYF | TGTGCCAGCAGCCCCTTAGGGAGGACTAGCACAGATACGCAGTATTTT
NA | TRBJ1-5 | TRBV19 | CASSILPGDSNQPQHF | TGTGCCAGTAGTATATTGCCAGGGGATAGCAATCAGCCCCAGCATTTT
NA | TRBJ2-7 | TRBV19 | CASSSQGGGTYEQYF | TGTGCCAGTAGTTCACAGGGTGGAGGCACCTACGAGCAGTACTTC
NA | TRBJ2-3 | TRBV4-1 | CASSQDGALASTDTQYF | TGCGCCAGCAGCCAAGATGGAGCGCTCGCTAGCACAGATACGCAGTATTTT
NA | TRBJ1-1 | TRBV6-5 | CASSSAGTRNTEAFF | TGTGCCAGCAGTTCCGCCGGGACAAGGAACACTGAAGCTTTCTTT
TRBD1 | TRBJ2-6 | TRBV12-5 | CASGLDRGPGANVLTF | TGTGCTAGTGGTTTGGACAGGGGGCCTGGGGCCAACGTCCTGACTTTC
TRBD2 | TRBJ2-2 | TRBV19 | CASTSGRATGELFF | TGTGCCAGTACTAGCGGGAGGGCCACCGGGGAGCTGTTTTTT
NA | TRBJ1-2 | TRBV25-1 | CASSVSVYGYTF | TGTGCCAGCAGTGTATCCGTCTATGGCTACACCTTC
NA | TRBJ1-1 | TRBV6-1 | CASSAQGAGTEAFF | TGTGCCAGCAGCGCTCAGGGAGCGGGGACTGAAGCTTTCTTT
TRBD2 | TRBJ2-7 | TRBV5-1 | CASSITSGPAGIYEQYF | TGCGCCAGCAGTATCACTAGCGGTCCAGCTGGGATCTACGAGCAGTACTTC
TRBD1 | TRBJ2-5 | TRBV10-3 | CAISATDREAETQYF | TGTGCCATCAGTGCAACTGACAGGGAAGCGGAGACCCAGTACTTC
TRBD2 | TRBJ2-3 | TRBV4-1 | CASSQGGFQRRITDTQYF | TGCGCCAGCAGCCAGGGGGGGTTCCAGCGGAGAATCACAGATACGCAGTATTTT
TRBD1 | TRBJ2-7 | TRBV4-1 | CASSQAGQAYEQYF | TGCGCCAGCAGCCAGGCGGGACAGGCCTACGAGCAGTACTTC
NA | TRBJ2-3 | TRBV6-1 | CASKTVTDTQYF | TGTGCCAGCAAAACAGTCACAGATACGCAGTATTTT
NA | TRBJ1-3 | TRBV19 | CASTPDSLSGNTIYF | TGTGCCAGTACCCCCGACAGCCTCTCTGGAAACACCATATATTTT
NA | TRBJ1-1 | TRBV19 | CASSSRGGWTEAFF | TGTGCCAGTAGTAGTAGGGGAGGTTGGACTGAAGCTTTCTTT
TRBD1 | TRBJ1-2 | TRBV7-8 | CASSLAIEGAHYGYTF | TGTGCCAGCAGCTTAGCGATCGAGGGGGCCCACTATGGCTACACCTTC
NA | TRBJ2-6 | TRBV7-3 | CASSAQWSGANVLTF | TGTGCCAGCAGCGCTCAGTGGTCCGGGGCCAACGTCCTGACTTTC